Listed here are 9 T cell receptor beta chains from one sample, sequenced in a study of shared clonotypes between healthy human individuals. Positively selected for CCR7, the CD45RO-negative cells used as naive CD8 cells excluded terminally differentiated effector memory CD45RA+ cells. Data came from immunoSEQ multiplex PCR; TCRdb stores just in-frame clones and leaves some out. The table records some 2 million clones, about 95% of them present only once. Sequencing used naive CD8+ T cells sorted from blood. The source is a man aged 18-30 years in good health.

CDR3 protein: CASSSTSNDYTF. DNA for the CDR3: TGTGCCAGTAGTTCAACCTCGAATGACTACACCTTC. The chain couples TRBV19 to TRBJ1-2; no clear D. Germline CDR1 and CDR2: LNHDA and SQIVND (reference sequence). Trimming removed 5 bases from V and 10 bases from J, with 14 bases in between. This CDR3 has 12 residues.

The chain carries TRBV19 and TRBJ1-6; D might be TRBD1 (5 bases). The germline V gene encodes CDR1 LNHDA and CDR2 SQIVND (reference sequence). V was trimmed by 4 bases and J by 8 bases, leaving 15 bases between them. The CDR3 length is 15 residues. The CDR3 spells CASSTRAFGDSPLHF. In DNA form, the CDR3 reads TGTGCCAGTAGTACCAGGGCGTTTGGAGATTCACCCCTCCACTTT.

This clone appeared once. In the same sample, other DNA sequences code for this CDR3. The chain joins TRBV2 to TRBJ1-5; D gene unclear. Germline lookup yields CDR1 SNHLY and CDR2 FYNNEI. This CDR3 has 14 amino acids. Trimming took off 3 bases at V and 2 bases at J, with 8 bases between the two ends. This chain's CDR3 is CASSEGYGNQPQHF. In DNA form, the CDR3 reads TGTGCCAGCAGTGAGGGTTATGGCAATCAGCCCCAGCATTTT.

This chain uses TRBV28 with TRBJ2-5; D call uncertain. Germline loops: CDR1 MDHEN, CDR2 SYDVKM. Between the trimmed V and J ends, which lost 2 bases and 0 bases, there was a span of 10 bases. The CDR3 totals 15 residues. The CDR3 reads CASSLNPPDQETQYF. CDR3 nucleotide sequence: TGTGCCAGCAGTTTAAATCCCCCGGACCAAGAGACCCAGTACTTC. Complete variable domain (other parts from reference TRBV28 and TRBJ2-5): DVKVTQSSRYLVKRTGEKVFLECVQDMDHENMFWYRQDPGLGLRLIYFSYDVKMKEKGDIPEGYSVSREKKERFSLILESASTNQTSMYLCASSLNPPDQETQYFGPGTRLLVL.

The chain is built from TRBV5-1 and TRBJ2-5, with 11 bases identical to TRBD2. The V segment lost 4 bases and the J segment 4 bases; nucleotides outside the gene matches: 9. Germline CDR1 SGHRS, CDR2 YFSETQ. This CDR3 spans 16 amino acids. The CDR3 sequence is CASSTPSGGIAETQYF. The DNA of the CDR3 is TGCGCCAGCAGCACCCCTAGCGGGGGGATCGCAGAGACCCAGTACTTC. The full variable domain, with the rest looked up from reference TRBV5-1 and TRBJ2-5, is KAGVTQTPRYLIKTRGQQVTLSCSPISGHRSVSWYQQTPGQGLQFLFEYFSETQRNKGNFPGRFSGRQFSNSRSEMNVSTLELGDSALYLCASSTPSGGIAETQYFGPGTRLLVL.

The chain uses TRBV2 and TRBJ1-2; D is uncertain. This CDR3 has 19 amino acids. Per the germline V gene, CDR1 is SNHLY and CDR2 is FYNNEI. Trimming took 0 bases from V and 3 from J, leaving 23 bases between them. CDR3 DNA sequence: TGTGCCAGCAGTGAAGCTGGTCCCTGGACGGATGAGGATGACTATGGCTACACCTTC. The encoded protein is CASSEAGPWTDEDDYGYTF.

V gene TRBV6-4 combines with J gene TRBJ2-1, with D unresolved. The CDR3 is made up of 16 amino acids. CDR1 and CDR2 from the germline V gene are MRHNA and SNTAGT. V shed 1 base and J shed 7 bases, with 17 bases lying between them. CDR3: CASSDLPVPFDNEQFF. CDR3 coding DNA: TGTGCCAGCAGTGACTTACCCGTACCCTTTGATAATGAGCAGTTCTTC.

The chain employs TRBV6-5 and TRBJ2-1; TRBD2 aligns across 9 bases. This CDR3 comprises 14 residues. Germline assignment: CDR1 MNHEY and CDR2 SVGAGI. J was trimmed by 9 bases and V by 5 bases; bases with no gene match: 8. The CDR3: CASSIAGESGEQFF. In DNA, the CDR3 is TGTGCCAGCAGTATAGCGGGAGAATCTGGTGAGCAGTTCTTC.

This clone was found once. The rearrangement joins TRBV6-6 to TRBJ2-1; D is uncertain. This CDR3 region has 14 residues. V lost 0 bases to trimming and J lost 5 bases, with 8 bases between them. Germline values: CDR1 MNHNY, CDR2 SVGAGI (reference sequence). The CDR3 spells CASSYSVNNNEQFF. CDR3 in DNA: TGTGCCAGCAGTTACTCGGTCAACAACAATGAGCAGTTCTTC.